This T cell receptor beta chain was observed in a study of Graves' ophthalmopathy and Graves' hyperthyroidism. Scientists amplified the TCR beta CDR3 regions from RNA transcripts. An initial RT-PCR round employing HTBI primers preceded a second-round multiplex PCR. TCRdb used MiXCR to reprocess the multiplex PCR reads, holding one entry per CDR3 protein. The sample lists about 210,000 distinct CDR3 sequences, roughly 29% occurring once. Fresh peripheral blood, 8.5 to 10 ml, was the PBMC source. Germline V gene data show CDR1 as SEHNR and CDR2 as FQNEAQ (reference sequence). V lost 4 bases, J lost 1 base, and 5 bases stayed unmatched. The CDR3 has 15 amino acids. At least ten counts were recorded for this clonotype.

Material for sequencing was peripheral blood. This clonotype originated in a middle-aged man with Graves' ophthalmopathy. V gene TRBV7-9 combines with J gene TRBJ2-5, with 8 bases fitting TRBD2. The chain's CDR3 is CASSSTGGGQETQYF. In DNA form, the CDR3 reads TGTGCCAGCAGCTCTACGGGGGGGGGCCAAGAGACCCAGTACTTC. Together with reference TRBV7-9 and TRBJ2-5, the CDR3 gives the full variable domain: DTGVSQNPRHKITKRGQNVTFRCDPISEHNRLYWYRQTLGQGPEFLTYFQNEAQLEKSRLLSDRFSAERPKGSFSTLEIQRTEQGDSAMYLCASSSTGGGQETQYFGPGTRLLVL.